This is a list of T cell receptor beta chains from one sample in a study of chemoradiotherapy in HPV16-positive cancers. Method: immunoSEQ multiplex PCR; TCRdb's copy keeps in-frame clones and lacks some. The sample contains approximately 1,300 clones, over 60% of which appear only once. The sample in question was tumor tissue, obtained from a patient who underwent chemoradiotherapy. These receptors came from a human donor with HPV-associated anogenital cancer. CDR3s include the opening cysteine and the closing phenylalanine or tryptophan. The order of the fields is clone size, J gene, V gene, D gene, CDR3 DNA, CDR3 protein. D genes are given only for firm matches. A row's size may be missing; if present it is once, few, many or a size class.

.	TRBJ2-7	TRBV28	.	TGTGCCAGCAGTCCCGGCGGCCAGCGGGTATCCTACGAGCAGTACTTC	CASSPGGQRVSYEQYF
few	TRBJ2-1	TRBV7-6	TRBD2	TGTGCCAGCAGCTTACGGGAGGGGAATGAGCAGTTCTTC	CASSLREGNEQFF
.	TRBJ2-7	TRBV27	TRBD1	TGTGCCAGCAGTGGACAGGGGGCGTTCGAGCAGTACTTC	CASSGQGAFEQYF
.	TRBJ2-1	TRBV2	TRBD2	TGTGCCGCTCAAGGGGTTACCGGGACTAGCGGGAGGGCCGGTTACAATGAGCAGTTCTTC	CAAQGVTGTSGRAGYNEQFF
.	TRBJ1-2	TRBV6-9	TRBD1	TGTGCCAGCAAAGCGACAGGGTTCTATGGCTACACCTTC	CASKATGFYGYTF
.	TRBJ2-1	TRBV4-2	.	TGTGCCAGCAGCCCGACAAATAATGAGCAGTTCTTC	CASSPTNNEQFF
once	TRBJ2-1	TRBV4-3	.	TGCGCCAGCAGCCAAGAACGCCTTTCCAGGGAGAATGAGCAGTTCTTC	CASSQERLSRENEQFF
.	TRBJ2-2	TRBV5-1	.	TGCGCCAGCAGCTTGACTTGGATCGGGGAGCTGTTTTTT	CASSLTWIGELFF
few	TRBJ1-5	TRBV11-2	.	TGTGCCAGCAGCTTAGAAGGGGTCCAGCCCCAGCATTTT	CASSLEGVQPQHF
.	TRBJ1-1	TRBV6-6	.	TGTGCCAGCAGTTACTCGTTCGGTGAACAGAACACTGAAGCTTTCTTT	CASSYSFGEQNTEAFF
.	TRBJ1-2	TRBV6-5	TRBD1	TGTGCCAGCCGATGGGGAGGGGGCGTGATTCGGGGCTACACCTTC	CASRWGGGVIRGYTF
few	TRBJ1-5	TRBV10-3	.	TGTGCCATCAGAAGGGATAGCAATCAGCCCCAGCATTTT	CAIRRDSNQPQHF
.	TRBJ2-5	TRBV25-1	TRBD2	TGTGCCAGCAGTGAATATACTAGCGGGATCCAAGAGACCCAGTACTTC	CASSEYTSGIQETQYF
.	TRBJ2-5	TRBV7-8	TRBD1	TGTGCCAGCAGCTTTTCAGGGGGCGAAGAGACCCAGTACTTC	CASSFSGGEETQYF
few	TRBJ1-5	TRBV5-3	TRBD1	TGTGCCATCCACAAGATCCGGGACAGGGACAATCAGCCCCAGCATTTT	CAIHKIRDRDNQPQHF
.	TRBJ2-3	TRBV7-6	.	TGTGCCAGCAGCGGATGGACGGCCGACACAGATACGCAGTATTTT	CASSGWTADTDTQYF
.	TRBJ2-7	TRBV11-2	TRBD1	TGTGCCAGCAGCTCGGGACAGTCATACGAGCAGTACTTC	CASSSGQSYEQYF
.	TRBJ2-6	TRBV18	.	TGTGCCAGCTCACCACTTAGGGGAGCTGGGGCCAACGTCCTGACTTTC	CASSPLRGAGANVLTF
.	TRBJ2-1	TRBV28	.	TGTGCCAGCAGTTTATTTTCCGGCTTCAATGAGCAGTTCTTC	CASSLFSGFNEQFF
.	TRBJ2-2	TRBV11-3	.	TGTGCCAGCAGCTTAGAGGGGATATCCGGGGAGCTGTTTTTT	CASSLEGISGELFF
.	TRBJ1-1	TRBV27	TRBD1	TGTGCCAGCAGCTGGGGGGACAGGGCCACTGAAGCTTTCTTT	CASSWGDRATEAFF
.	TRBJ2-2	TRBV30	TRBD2	TGTGCCTGGAGTGTCCCTAGCGGGAATGCCGGGGAGCTGTTTTTT	CAWSVPSGNAGELFF
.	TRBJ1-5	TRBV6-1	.	TGTGCCAGCATTAGCGGAGTTAGCAATCAGCCCCAGCATTTT	CASISGVSNQPQHF
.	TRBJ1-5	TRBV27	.	TGTGCCAGCAGTTTACTCCCGGATGGACGTGGTCAGCCCCAGCATTTT	CASSLLPDGRGQPQHF
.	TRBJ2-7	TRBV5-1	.	TGCGCCAGCAGCTCGTTTCCAGCCTACGAGCAGTACTTC	CASSSFPAYEQYF
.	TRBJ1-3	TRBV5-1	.	TGCGCCAGCAGCCCCTCAGCTGCGGCAGACTCTGGAAACACCATATATTTT	CASSPSAAADSGNTIYF
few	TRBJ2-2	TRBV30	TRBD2	TGTGCCTGGAGTCGACTAGCAAACACCGGGGAGCTGTTTTTT	CAWSRLANTGELFF
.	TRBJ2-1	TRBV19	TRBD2	TGTGCCAGTAGTTTGGGGGTAGCGGGACCACAGGATGAGCAGTTCTTC	CASSLGVAGPQDEQFF
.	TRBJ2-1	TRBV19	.	TGTGCCAGTAGTATAGTGAGTGGGCAGGGGAGGTACAATGAGCAGTTCTTC	CASSIVSGQGRYNEQFF
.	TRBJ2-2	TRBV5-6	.	TGTGCCAGCAGCTTTCGACCGCTGAACACCGGGGAGCTGTTTTTT	CASSFRPLNTGELFF
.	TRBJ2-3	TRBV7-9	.	TGTGCCAGCAGCTTAGAGACCTCCCCAGCGCAGTATTTT	CASSLETSPAQYF
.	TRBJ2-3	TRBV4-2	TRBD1	TGTGCCAGCCAAGGGAACAGGGGCTCCACGGATACGCAGTATTTT	CASQGNRGSTDTQYF
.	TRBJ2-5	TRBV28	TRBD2	TGTGCCAGCAGTTTAGTGGGTAGCGGGGGGCTGACCCAGTACTTC	CASSLVGSGGLTQYF
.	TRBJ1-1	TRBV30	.	TGTGCCTGGAACCCAGAGGCGGACAGTGTTCTGTCTGAAGCTTTCTTT	CAWNPEADSVLSEAFF
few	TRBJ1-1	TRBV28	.	TGTGCCAGCAGTGAAAACAGGGCGGAGAACACTGAAGCTTTCTTT	CASSENRAENTEAFF
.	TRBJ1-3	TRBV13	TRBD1	TGTGCCAGCAGCCCTCTCGGGGACAGCGACTACACCATATATTTT	CASSPLGDSDYTIYF
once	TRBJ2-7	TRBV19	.	TGTGCCAGTAGTATGATAAGTGACGGCGAGCAGTACTTC	CASSMISDGEQYF
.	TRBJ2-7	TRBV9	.	TGTGCCAGCAGCGTAGAGTTGCGGGAAGGTAGCGAGCAGTACTTC	CASSVELREGSEQYF
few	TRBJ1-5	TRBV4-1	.	TGCGCCAGCAGCCAAGAAGGTTACAGTGGAGGGCCCCAGCATTTT	CASSQEGYSGGPQHF
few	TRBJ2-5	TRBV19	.	TGTGCCAGTAGCGCGAGGGGCTTATCAGAGACCCAGTACTTC	CASSARGLSETQYF
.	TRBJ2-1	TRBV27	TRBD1	TGTGCCAGCAGACCAGGGGGCTCCTACAATGAGCAGTTCTTC	CASRPGGSYNEQFF
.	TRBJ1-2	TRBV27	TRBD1	TGTGCCAGCAGTTTGGATTACAGGGGGCGCTCCTATGGCTACACCTTC	CASSLDYRGRSYGYTF
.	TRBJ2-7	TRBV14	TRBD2	TGTGCCAGCAGCCAGGGACTAGCGGGCTACGAGCAGTACTTC	CASSQGLAGYEQYF
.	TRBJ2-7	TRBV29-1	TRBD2	TGCAGCGTTGAAGATCAGCGGGGTTCCGAGCAGTACTTC	CSVEDQRGSEQYF
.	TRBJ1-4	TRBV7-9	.	TGTGCCAGCAGTTCCCCACAAACAACTAATGAAAAACTGTTTTTT	CASSSPQTTNEKLFF
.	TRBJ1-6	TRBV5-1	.	TGCGCCAGCAGCCTCGGGACGAGCAATTCACCCCTCCACTTT	CASSLGTSNSPLHF
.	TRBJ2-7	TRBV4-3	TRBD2	TGCGCCAGCAGCCGGGGGATAGCGGGAAACTACGAGCAGTACTTC	CASSRGIAGNYEQYF
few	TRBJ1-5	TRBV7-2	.	TGTGCCAGCAGCTTAGAGATACGCCAGCCCCAGCATTTT	CASSLEIRQPQHF
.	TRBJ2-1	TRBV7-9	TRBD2	TGTGCCAGCAGCTTAGAGAGCGGGAGCTACAATGAGCAGTTCTTC	CASSLESGSYNEQFF
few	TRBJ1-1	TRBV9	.	TGTGCCAGCAGCGCGTCCACCCGACAGCGGAACACTGAAGCTTTCTTT	CASSASTRQRNTEAFF